This T cell receptor beta chain was captured by sequencing in a study of T cell responses to AZD1222 COVID-19 vaccine. About the research overall: Researchers grouped second doses given at about 4 or about 12 weeks into one pool. Study-wide findings and caveats: Repertoires were obtained solely post-peak T cell response. Spike-specific TCR repertoires showed rising breadth and depth after two AZD1222 doses. Spike-wide vaccine-associated CD4 TCRs dominated at 160-218 and 743-854.

The germline V gene has CDR1 SGHAT and CDR2 FQNNGV. V was trimmed by 1 base and J by 2 bases, leaving 15 bases between them. The CDR3 sequence is 16 residues long. Assay used: immunoSEQ multiplex PCR; TCRdb lists only in-frame clones, some missing. The sample lists about 100,000 clones; 86% were seen once. This clone was observed a single time. The antigen is unknown. The receptor was isolated from an adult in good health. The sample consisted of peripheral blood, taken on day 0 of AZD1222 vaccination. The rearrangement links TRBV11-2 to TRBJ2-7, with a weak D call TRBD1 (5 bases). The CDR3 nucleotides read TGTGCCAGCAGCTTAGGCTCGGACACAACCACCTACGAGCAGTACTTC. Protein: CASSLGSDTTTYEQYF.